These 4 T cell receptor beta chains were sequenced from one sample in a study of tumor and adjacent non-tumor tissue in lung cancer (dated 2018 in TCRdb). The method behind the library was multiplex PCR. For sequencing, an Illumina HiSeq 2500 was employed. TCRbeta libraries were built by three rounds of nested PCR using primers (Table S4), following protocols modified from ARM-PCR. The public reads were quality trimmed at Q25 with fastp and then assembled into clones with MiXCR by TCRdb, keeping productive beta chains. CDR3 protein sequences are deduplicated, and each keeps its most common genes and DNA. This sample comprises about 81,000 distinct CDR3 sequences, 55% to 75% of them detected only once. Approximately 10% of the sample comes from the top ten. RNA was isolated from bulk unsorted tissue, and RNA quality was assessed with a NanoDrop ND-1000 and an Agilent 2100. The material sequenced was lung tumor tissue. Every receptor here comes from a woman between 40 and 55 years old with non-small cell lung cancer.

The chain links TRBV6-5 to TRBJ1-2, with 9 bases identical to TRBD1. This CDR3 has 15 residues. Germline values: CDR1 MNHEY, CDR2 SVGAGI. Unmatched junction bases numbered 7, after V lost 5 bases and J lost 3 bases. The CDR3 nucleotides are TGTGCCAGCAGTCACGGGACAGGGTCTTACTATGGCTACACCTTC. Translation: CASSHGTGSYYGYTF.

The chain carries TRBV7-9 and TRBJ1-2; D unclear. Germline CDR1 and CDR2: SEHNR and FQNEAQ (reference sequence). The CDR3 has 17 residues. V was trimmed by 5 bases and J by 0 bases, leaving 19 bases between them. The CDR3 sequence: CASSPYGRGVPNYGYTF. The CDR3 nucleotides are TGTGCCAGCAGCCCCTACGGGAGAGGAGTTCCTAACTATGGCTACACCTTC.

On this clonotype: The missing conserved phenylalanine or tryptophan at the end of this CDR3 makes a read error likely. The DNA is omitted, as the CDR3 cannot be located on it reliably, and the CDR3 follows TCRdb's listing. The genes are TRBV5-1 and TRBJ2-2; the D call of TRBD2 is as the table states it, not checked on the DNA. The CDR3 comprises 19 residues, both ends counted. Germline assignment: CDR1 SGHRS and CDR2 YFSETQ. The CDR3 sequence: CASSSGPRTSGANTGELFV.

Details on this clonotype: Given a much more abundant clone one base away, this may be a read error. The chain carries TRBV6-5 and TRBJ1-2; no definite D call. The CDR3 totals 12 residues. Germline CDR1 reads MNHEY; CDR2 reads SVGAGI. In nucleotides, the CDR3 is TGTGCCAGCTGTTACTCGGGATACGGCTACACCTTC. Translation: CASCYSGYGYTF.